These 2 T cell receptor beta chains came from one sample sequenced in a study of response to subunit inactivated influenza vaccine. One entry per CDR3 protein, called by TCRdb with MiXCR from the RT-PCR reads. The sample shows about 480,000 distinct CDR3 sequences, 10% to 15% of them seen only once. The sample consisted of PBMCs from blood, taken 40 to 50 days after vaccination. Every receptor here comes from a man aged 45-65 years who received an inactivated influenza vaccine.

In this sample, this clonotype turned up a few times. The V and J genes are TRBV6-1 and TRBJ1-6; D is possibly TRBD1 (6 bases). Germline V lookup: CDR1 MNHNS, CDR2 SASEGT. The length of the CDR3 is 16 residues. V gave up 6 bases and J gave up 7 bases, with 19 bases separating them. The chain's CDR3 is CASSETGIRGNSPLHF. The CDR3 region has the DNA TGTGCCAGCAGCGAAACAGGGATCAGAGGGAATTCACCCCTCCACTTT.

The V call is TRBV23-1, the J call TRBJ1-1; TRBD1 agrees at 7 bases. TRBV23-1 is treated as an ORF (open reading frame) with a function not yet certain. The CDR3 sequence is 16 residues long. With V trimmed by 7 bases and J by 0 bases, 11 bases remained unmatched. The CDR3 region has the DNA TGCGCCAGCACCCAAGGGGGGACAGTTATGAACACTGAAGCTTTCTTT. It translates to CASTQGGTVMNTEAFF.